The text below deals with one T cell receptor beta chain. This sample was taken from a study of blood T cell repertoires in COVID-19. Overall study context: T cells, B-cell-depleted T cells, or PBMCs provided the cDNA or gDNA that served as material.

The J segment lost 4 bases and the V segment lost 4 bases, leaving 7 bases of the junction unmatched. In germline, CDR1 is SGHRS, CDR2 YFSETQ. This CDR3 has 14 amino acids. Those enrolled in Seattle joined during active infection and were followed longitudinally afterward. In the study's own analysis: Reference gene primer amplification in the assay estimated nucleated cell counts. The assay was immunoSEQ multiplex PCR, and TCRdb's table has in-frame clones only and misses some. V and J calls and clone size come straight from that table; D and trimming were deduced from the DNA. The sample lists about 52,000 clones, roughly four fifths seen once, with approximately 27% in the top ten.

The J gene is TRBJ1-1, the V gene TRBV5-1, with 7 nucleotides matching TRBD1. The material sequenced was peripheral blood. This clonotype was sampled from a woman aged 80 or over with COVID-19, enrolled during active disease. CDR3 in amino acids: CASSNQGEGTEAFF. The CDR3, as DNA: TGCGCCAGCAGCAATCAGGGGGAAGGCACTGAAGCTTTCTTT.